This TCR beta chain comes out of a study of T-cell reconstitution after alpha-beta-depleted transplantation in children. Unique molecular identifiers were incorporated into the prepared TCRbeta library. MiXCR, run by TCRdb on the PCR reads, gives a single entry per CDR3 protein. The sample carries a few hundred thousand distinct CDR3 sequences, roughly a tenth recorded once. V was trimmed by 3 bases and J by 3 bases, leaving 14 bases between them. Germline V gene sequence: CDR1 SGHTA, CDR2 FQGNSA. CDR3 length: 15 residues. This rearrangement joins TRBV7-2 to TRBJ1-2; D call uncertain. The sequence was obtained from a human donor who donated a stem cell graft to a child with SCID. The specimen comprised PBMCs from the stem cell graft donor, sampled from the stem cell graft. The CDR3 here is CASSLLRAGDYGYTF. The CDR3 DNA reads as TGTGCCAGCAGCTTGTTGCGTGCCGGGGACTATGGCTACACCTTC.